This T cell receptor (beta chain) appears in the sequencing data of a study of cytomegalovirus exposure and HLA in healthy donors. Study outcomes and limitations: For most TCR beta V segments, an earlier analysis put the productive rate at about 87% or about 30% of the time. One later analysis reportedly identified an Asian-associated ancestry cluster that showed fewer N-insertions than the roughly 620-donor mean. Associated with cytomegalovirus, according to the listing, were 170 or so TCR beta chains.

A remark on this clone: Its antigen remains unknown.

The germline V gene encodes CDR1 GTSNPN and CDR2 SVGIG (reference sequence). Trimming took 2 bases from V and 3 from J, leaving 13 bases between them. This CDR3 has 15 amino acids. A multiplex PCR was run with 60 Vbeta primers and 13 Jbeta primers. Clones were sequenced by immunoSEQ multiplex PCR, and TCRdb holds only the in-frame ones, with some missing. The sample includes some 120,000 clones, roughly 70% of them seen just once. This clonotype was sampled from a woman between 40 and 50 years old in good health and CMV-seropositive. The J gene is TRBJ1-4, the V gene TRBV30; tentative D call: TRBD1 (5 bases). The sample comprised PBMCs. CDR3 coding DNA: TGTGCCTGGAGTCCATGGACGGGGGCTAATGAAAAACTGTTTTTT. As protein: CAWSPWTGANEKLFF.